The T cell receptor (beta chain) described here comes from a study of CD8+CD57+ T cells in acquired aplastic anemia. Study background: Quantities of DNA derived from sorted CD4+ and CD8+ cells averaged 3.2 ug. Roughly 11 million reads, on average, were obtained for CD4+ cells from healthy donors. Study outcomes and limitations: Patients and controls turned out to have roughly 31 CD8+ CDR3 sequences in common. With respect to CD8+ Simpson's diversity, patients and controls did not differ significantly.

TCR beta VDJ combinations and CDR3 sequences were profiled from genomic DNA. One entry per CDR3 protein, called by TCRdb with MiXCR from the reads. Here the sample spans about 42,000 distinct CDR3 sequences, about 70% being singletons. A word on this clonotype: Antigen unknown.

The germline V and J ends were trimmed by 8 bases and 1 base, with 12 bases remaining between them. CDR3 length: 14 residues. Germline-derived CDR1 and CDR2 are LNHNV and YYDKDF (reference sequence). This chain joins TRBV15 and TRBJ2-1, with D possibly matching TRBD2 (6 bases). The clonotype was recovered from a human donor in good health, serving as a control. Sequencing was performed on sorted CD4+, CD8+, or CD8+CD57+ T cells (not recorded which) from PBMCs. The CDR3 spells CATLEGRSYNEQFF. The DNA for the CDR3 is TGTGCCACCCTGGAGGGGCGTTCCTACAATGAGCAGTTCTTC.